This T cell receptor beta chain was sequenced for a study of blood T cell repertoires in COVID-19. As for the study in general: From the United States, Italy and Spain came samples of acute and convalescent COVID-19. T cells, B-cell-depleted T cells, or PBMCs supplied cDNA or gDNA.

There are 13 residues in the CDR3. Trimming removed 11 bases from V and 8 bases from J, with 19 bases in between. In the authors' methods: From reference gene primer amplification, estimates of nucleated cell counts were derived. Generated by immunoSEQ multiplex PCR, the TCRdb table keeps only in-frame clones and is missing some. V and J calls and clone size come straight from that table; D and trimming were deduced from the DNA. The sample contains approximately 210,000 clones, over 80% of which appear only once. This TCR was sampled from a woman aged 70 to 79 with active or convalescent COVID-19. Sequences were obtained from peripheral blood. This chain connects TRBV12-3 or TRBV12-4 to TRBJ2-1, with D possibly being TRBD2 (6 bases). The CDR3 sequence is CAGSLTGAHEQFF. CDR3 bases: TGTGCCGGCTCTTTAACGGGAGCCCATGAGCAGTTCTTC.